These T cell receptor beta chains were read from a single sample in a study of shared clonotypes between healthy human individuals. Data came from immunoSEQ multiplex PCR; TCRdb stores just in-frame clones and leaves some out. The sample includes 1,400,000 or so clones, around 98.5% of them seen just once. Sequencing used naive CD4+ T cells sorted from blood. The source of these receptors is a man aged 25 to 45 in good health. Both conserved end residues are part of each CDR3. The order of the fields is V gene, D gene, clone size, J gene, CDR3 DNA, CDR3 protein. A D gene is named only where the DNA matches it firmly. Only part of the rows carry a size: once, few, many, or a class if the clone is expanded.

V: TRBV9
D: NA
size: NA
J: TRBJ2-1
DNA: TGTGCCAGCAGCGGAGAGGCTAATGAGCAGTTCTTC
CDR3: CASSGEANEQFF

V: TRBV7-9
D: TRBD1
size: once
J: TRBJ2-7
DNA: TGTGCCAGCAGCGGGGGACAGAACACCTTCTCCTACGAGCAGTACTTC
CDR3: CASSGGQNTFSYEQYF

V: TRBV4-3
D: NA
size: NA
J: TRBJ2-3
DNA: TGCGCCAGCAGCCAAGATAGATCGGACGGTTTTCTCACAGATACGCAGTATTTT
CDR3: CASSQDRSDGFLTDTQYF

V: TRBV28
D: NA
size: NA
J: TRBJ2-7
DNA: TGTGCCGCGGGTGCAGAGACCTACGAGCAGTACTTC
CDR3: CAAGAETYEQYF

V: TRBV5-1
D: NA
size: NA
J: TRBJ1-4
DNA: TGCGCCAGCAGCTTCTACGGGGGTGAAAAACTGTTTTTT
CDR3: CASSFYGGEKLFF

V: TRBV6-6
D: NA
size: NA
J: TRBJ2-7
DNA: TGTGCCAGCAGTTTGGGACCCGAGCAGTACTTC
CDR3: CASSLGPEQYF

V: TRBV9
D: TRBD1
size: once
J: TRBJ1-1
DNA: TGTGCCAGCAGCCCCCGACAGGGAGGGTTTCCGAACACTGAAGCTTTCTTT
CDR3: CASSPRQGGFPNTEAFF

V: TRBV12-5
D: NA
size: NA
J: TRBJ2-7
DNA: TGTGCTAGTGGTTTGGTACGGGGGGCGCAGCAGTACTTC
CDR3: CASGLVRGAQQYF

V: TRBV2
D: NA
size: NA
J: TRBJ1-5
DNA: TGTGCCAGCAATCAGATTAGCAATCAGCCCCAGCATTTT
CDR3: CASNQISNQPQHF

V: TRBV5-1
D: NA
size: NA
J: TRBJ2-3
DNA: TGCGCCAGCAGCTCTGGAGGGAGTGGCACAGATACGCAGTATTTT
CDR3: CASSSGGSGTDTQYF

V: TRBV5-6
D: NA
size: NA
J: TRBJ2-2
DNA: TGTGCCAGCTCCCCTTGGAGGGGGCGAGGCGGGGAGCTGTTTTTT
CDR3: CASSPWRGRGGELFF

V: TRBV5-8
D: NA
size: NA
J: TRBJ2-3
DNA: TGTGCCAGCAGCTTCGTACGCACAGATACGCAGTATTTT
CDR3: CASSFVRTDTQYF

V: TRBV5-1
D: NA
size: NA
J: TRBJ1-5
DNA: TGCGCCAGCAGCCTTCGTGGAGCTAGCAATCAGCCCCAGCATTTT
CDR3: CASSLRGASNQPQHF

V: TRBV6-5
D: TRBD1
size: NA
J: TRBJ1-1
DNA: TGTGCCAGCAGTTACAGAGGGGGCGGTACTGAAGCTTTCTTT
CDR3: CASSYRGGGTEAFF

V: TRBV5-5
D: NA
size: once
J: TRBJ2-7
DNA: TGTGCCAGCAGCCCTTGGTGGGGTGGGGATGGCGAGCAGTACTTC
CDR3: CASSPWWGGDGEQYF

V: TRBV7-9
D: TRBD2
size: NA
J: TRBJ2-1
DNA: TGTGCCAGCAGCCAAGGATGGCGGGAGAGTGAGCAGTTCTTC
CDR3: CASSQGWRESEQFF

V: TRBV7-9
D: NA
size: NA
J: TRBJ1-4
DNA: TGTGCCAGCAGCTTAGGGCGAACAACTAATGAAAAACTGTTTTTT
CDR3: CASSLGRTTNEKLFF

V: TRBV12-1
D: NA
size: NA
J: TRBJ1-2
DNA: TGTGCCAGCAGACGTTACAGGGGTGAGTATGGCTACACCTTC
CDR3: CASRRYRGEYGYTF

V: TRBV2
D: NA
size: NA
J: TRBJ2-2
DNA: TGTGCCCTGGCCGGGGAAGGGGCGTATACCGGGGAGCTGTTTTTT
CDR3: CALAGEGAYTGELFF

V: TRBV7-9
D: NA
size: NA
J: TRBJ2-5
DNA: TGTGCCAGCCGACTAGCAGGGGGGCAAGAGACCCAGTACTTC
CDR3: CASRLAGGQETQYF

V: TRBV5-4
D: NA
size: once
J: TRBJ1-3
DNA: TGTGCCAGCAGCTTGCCCGGAAACACCATATATTTT
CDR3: CASSLPGNTIYF

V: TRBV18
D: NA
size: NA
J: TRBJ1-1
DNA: TGTGCCAGCTCATCGACAGTGAACACTGAAGCTTTCTTT
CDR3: CASSSTVNTEAFF

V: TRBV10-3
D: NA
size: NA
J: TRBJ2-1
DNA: TGTGCCATCGGAAGTCAGAGGGGGTCCTACAATGAGCAGTTCTTC
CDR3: CAIGSQRGSYNEQFF

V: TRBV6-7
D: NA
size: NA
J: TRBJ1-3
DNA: TGTGCCAGCAGTTCCCCGTGCGGAAACACCATATATTTT
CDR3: CASSSPCGNTIYF

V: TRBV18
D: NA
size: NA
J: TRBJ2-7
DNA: TGTGCCAGCTCACCGATTGCATCCCCTCGCGACGAGCAGTACTTC
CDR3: CASSPIASPRDEQYF

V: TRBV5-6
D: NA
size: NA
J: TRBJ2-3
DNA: TGTGCCAGCAGCTTGCGAAGGGGAATGGATACGCAGTATTTT
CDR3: CASSLRRGMDTQYF

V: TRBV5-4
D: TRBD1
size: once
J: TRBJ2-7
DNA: TGTGCCAGCAGCTTGGGGACAGGGGCCTACGAGCAGTACTTC
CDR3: CASSLGTGAYEQYF

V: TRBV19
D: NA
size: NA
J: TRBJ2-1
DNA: TGTGCCAGTAGTCAGAAAACAGGGTTCCCGGGGAATGAGCAGTTCTTC
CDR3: CASSQKTGFPGNEQFF

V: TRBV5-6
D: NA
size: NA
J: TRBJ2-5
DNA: TGTGCCAGCAGCCGCGTGGGGATCGCTACGGAGACCCAGTACTTC
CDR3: CASSRVGIATETQYF

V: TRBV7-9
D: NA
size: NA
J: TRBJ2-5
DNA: TGTGCCAGCAGCCCCCAGGGTAGGGAGACCCAGTACTTC
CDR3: CASSPQGRETQYF

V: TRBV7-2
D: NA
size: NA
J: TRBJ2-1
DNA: TGTGCCAGCAGCTTATCAGGCGGAAACTCCTACAATGAGCAGTTCTTC
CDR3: CASSLSGGNSYNEQFF

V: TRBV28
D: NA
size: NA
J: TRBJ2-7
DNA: TGTGCCAGCAGTTACCCGAGCTACGAGCAGTACTTC
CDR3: CASSYPSYEQYF

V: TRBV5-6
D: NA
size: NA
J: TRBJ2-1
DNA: TGTGCCAGCAGCTTTCGCCGGAGCTCCTACAATGAGCAGTTCTTC
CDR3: CASSFRRSSYNEQFF

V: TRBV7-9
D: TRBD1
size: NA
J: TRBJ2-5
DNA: TGTGCCAGCAGCTTCGGGACAGGGGGCAAGACCCAGTACTTC
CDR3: CASSFGTGGKTQYF

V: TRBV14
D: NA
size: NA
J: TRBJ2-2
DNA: TGTGCCAGCAGCCTTCGAGGGGAGCTGTTTTTT
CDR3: CASSLRGELFF

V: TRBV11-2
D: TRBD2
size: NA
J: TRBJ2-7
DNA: TGTGCCAGCAGCCTTCTCAGCGGGAGACCTCCCTACGAGCAGTACTTC
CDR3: CASSLLSGRPPYEQYF